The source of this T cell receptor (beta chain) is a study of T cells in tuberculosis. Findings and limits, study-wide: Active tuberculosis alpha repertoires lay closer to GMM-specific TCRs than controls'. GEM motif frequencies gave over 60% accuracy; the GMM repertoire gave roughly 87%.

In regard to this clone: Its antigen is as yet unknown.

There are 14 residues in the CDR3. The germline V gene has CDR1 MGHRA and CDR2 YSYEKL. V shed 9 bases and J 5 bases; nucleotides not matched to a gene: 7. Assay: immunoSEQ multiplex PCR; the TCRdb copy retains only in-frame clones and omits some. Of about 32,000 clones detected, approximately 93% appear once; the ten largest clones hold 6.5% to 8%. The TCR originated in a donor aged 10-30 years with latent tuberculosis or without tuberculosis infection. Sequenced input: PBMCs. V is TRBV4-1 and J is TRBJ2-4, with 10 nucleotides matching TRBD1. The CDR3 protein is CASKTGTGENIQYF. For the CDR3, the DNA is TGCGCCAGTAAAACCGGGACAGGGGAAAACATTCAGTACTTC.